The clone carrying this T cell receptor beta chain was observed once. The data derive from a study of cytomegalovirus exposure and HLA in healthy donors. Using immunoSEQ multiplex PCR, the repertoire was profiled, and TCRdb retains in-frame clones only, with some absent. The sample has some 130,000 clones, approximately 84% seen once. V dropped 0 bases and J dropped 4 bases, with 6 bases sitting between them. The germline V gene has CDR1 SEHNR and CDR2 FQNEAQ (reference sequence). The CDR3 extends over 13 amino acids. Sequenced material: PBMCs. The chain is built from TRBV7-9 and TRBJ1-1; D perhaps matches TRBD1 (6 bases). The receptor comes from a woman under 40 in good health and CMV-seronegative. The CDR3 protein is CASSLAQGTEAFF. CDR3 bases: TGTGCCAGCAGCTTAGCACAGGGCACTGAAGCTTTCTTT.